The following is a TCR beta chain sequence with its context. Study processing details: Reference gene primer amplification in the assay estimated nucleated cell counts. The table came from immunoSEQ multiplex PCR; TCRdb's copy has only in-frame clones and leaves some out. Clonal size and the V and J genes are those of that table, whereas D and trimming came from the DNA. The table shows under 300,000 clones, with approximately 80% occurring only once. The sample comes from a study of blood T cell repertoires in COVID-19. Study background: Italy, Spain and the United States were the sources of the convalescent and acute COVID-19 samples. Sources were T cells, B-cell-depleted T cells, or PBMCs; the material itself was cDNA or gDNA.

V gave up 0 bases and J gave up 5 bases; unmatched junction bases: 5. Per germline, CDR1 SGHRS and CDR2 YFSETQ. This CDR3 is built from 15 residues. Sequencing was done on a sample of peripheral blood. The origin of this receptor is a middle-aged woman with active or convalescent COVID-19. The chain recombines TRBV5-1 with TRBJ2-1; 7 bases align to TRBD1. CDR3 residues: CASSLEGARNNEQFF. The CDR3, as DNA: TGCGCCAGCAGCTTGGAGGGGGCTCGGAACAATGAGCAGTTCTTC.